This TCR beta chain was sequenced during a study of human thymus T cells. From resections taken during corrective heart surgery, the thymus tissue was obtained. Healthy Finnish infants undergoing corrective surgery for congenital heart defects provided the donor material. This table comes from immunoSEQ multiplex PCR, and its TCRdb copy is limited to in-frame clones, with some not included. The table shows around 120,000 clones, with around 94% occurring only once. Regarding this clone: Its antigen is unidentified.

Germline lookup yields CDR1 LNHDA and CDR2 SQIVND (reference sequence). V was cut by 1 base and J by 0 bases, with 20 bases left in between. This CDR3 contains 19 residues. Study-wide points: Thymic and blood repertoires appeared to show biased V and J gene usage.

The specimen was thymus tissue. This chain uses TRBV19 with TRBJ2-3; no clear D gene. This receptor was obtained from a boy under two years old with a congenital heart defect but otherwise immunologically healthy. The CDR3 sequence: CASSIVVPPNWASTDTQYF. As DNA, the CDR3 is TGTGCCAGTAGTATAGTAGTTCCCCCCAACTGGGCTAGCACAGATACGCAGTATTTT.